This T cell receptor beta chain was sequenced in a study of molecular identifiers for immune sequencing clone quantification. The CD8+CD4-CCR7+CD45RA+ phenotype defined the sorted naive CD8 T cells. This clonotype was detected many times. TCRdb re-called the PCR reads with MiXCR, one entry per CDR3 protein. The sample records over 35,000 distinct CDR3 sequences, about 18% being singletons. The CDR3 contains 11 residues. Trimming took off 7 bases at V and 4 bases at J, with 8 bases between the two ends. Germline assignment: CDR1 MNHEY and CDR2 SVGEGT. This sequence originates from a human donor in good health. Some libraries in this study had Jurkat cell RNA spiked in. The chain employs TRBV6-2 or TRBV6-3 and TRBJ2-7, with D hard to call. The sample was naive CD8+ T cells from blood, with Jurkat cell RNA spiked in. Subset specified: FACS-sorted CD8+CD4-CCR7+CD45RA+ naive T cells. The CDR3: CASTLGYEQYF. CDR3 bases: TGTGCCAGCACCCTAGGGTACGAGCAGTACTTC.